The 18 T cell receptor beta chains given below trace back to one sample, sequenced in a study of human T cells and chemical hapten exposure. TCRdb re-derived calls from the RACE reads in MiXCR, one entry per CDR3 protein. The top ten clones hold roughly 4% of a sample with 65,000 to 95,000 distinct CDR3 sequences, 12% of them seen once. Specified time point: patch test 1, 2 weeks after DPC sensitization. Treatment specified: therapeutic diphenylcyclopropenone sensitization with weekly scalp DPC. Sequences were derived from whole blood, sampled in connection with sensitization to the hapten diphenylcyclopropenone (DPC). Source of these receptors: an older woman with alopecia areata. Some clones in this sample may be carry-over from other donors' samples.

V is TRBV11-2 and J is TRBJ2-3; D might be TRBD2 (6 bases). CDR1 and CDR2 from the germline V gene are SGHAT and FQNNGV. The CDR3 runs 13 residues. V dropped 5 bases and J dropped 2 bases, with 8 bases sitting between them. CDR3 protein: CASSGGATDTQYF. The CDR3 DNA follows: TGTGCCAGCAGCGGCGGGGCCACAGATACGCAGTATTTT.

The CDR3 loop is CSARGLAGVENTDTQYF. Written as DNA, the CDR3 is TGCAGTGCTAGAGGACTAGCGGGGGTCGAAAACACAGATACGCAGTATTTT. The chain employs TRBV20-1 and TRBJ2-3; 12 nucleotides agree with TRBD2. Germline assignment: CDR1 DFQATT and CDR2 SNEGSKA (reference sequence). Trimming at V came to 1 base and at J to 2 bases, leaving 7 bases not matched to a gene. The CDR3 is made up of 17 amino acids.

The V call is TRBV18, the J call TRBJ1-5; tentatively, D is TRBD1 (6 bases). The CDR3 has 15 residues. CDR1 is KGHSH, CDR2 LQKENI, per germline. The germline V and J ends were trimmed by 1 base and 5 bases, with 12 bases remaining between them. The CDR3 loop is CASSPRTGTDQPQHF. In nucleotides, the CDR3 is TGTGCCAGCTCACCACGCACAGGGACCGATCAGCCCCAGCATTTT.

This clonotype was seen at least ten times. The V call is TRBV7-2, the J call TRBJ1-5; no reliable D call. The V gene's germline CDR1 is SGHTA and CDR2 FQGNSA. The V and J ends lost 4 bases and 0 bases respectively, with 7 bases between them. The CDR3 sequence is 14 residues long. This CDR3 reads CASSSRNSNQPQHF. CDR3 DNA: TGTGCCAGCAGCTCCAGGAATAGCAATCAGCCCCAGCATTTT.

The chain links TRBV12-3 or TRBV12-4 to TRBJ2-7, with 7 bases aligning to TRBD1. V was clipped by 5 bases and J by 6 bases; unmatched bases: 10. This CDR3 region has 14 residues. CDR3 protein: CASSPGQSLVEQYF. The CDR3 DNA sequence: TGTGCCAGCAGTCCGGGACAGAGTTTAGTCGAGCAGTACTTC.

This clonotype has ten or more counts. CDR3 protein: CASSLVRTNSYEQYF. Here the CDR3 DNA reads TGTGCCAGCAGCTTAGTTCGGACAAATTCCTACGAGCAGTACTTC. The V and J genes are TRBV11-1 and TRBJ2-7; a weak D match, TRBD1 (5 bases). Trimming cost V 1 base and J 1 base, with 11 bases left between them. Germline V gene data show CDR1 as SGHAT and CDR2 as FQDESV (reference sequence). This CDR3 contains 15 residues.

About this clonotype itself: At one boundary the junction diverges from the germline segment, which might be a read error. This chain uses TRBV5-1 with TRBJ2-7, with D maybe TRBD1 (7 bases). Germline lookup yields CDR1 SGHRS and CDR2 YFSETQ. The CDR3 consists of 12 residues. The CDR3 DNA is TGCGCCAGCAGCCTAACCGCGGGACAGCATTTCTTC. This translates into CASSLTAGQHFF.

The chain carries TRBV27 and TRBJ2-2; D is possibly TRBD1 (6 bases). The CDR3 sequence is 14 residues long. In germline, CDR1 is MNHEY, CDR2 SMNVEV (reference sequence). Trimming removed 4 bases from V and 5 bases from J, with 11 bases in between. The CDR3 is CASSWTETTGELFF. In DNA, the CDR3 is TGTGCCAGCAGTTGGACAGAAACGACCGGGGAGCTGTTTTTT.

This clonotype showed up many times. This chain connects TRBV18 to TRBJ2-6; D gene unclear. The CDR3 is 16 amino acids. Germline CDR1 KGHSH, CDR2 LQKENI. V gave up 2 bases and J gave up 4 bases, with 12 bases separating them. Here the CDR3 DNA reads TGTGCCAGCTCACCAGGACCGGACGTCGGGGCCAACGTCCTGACTTTC. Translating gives CASSPGPDVGANVLTF.

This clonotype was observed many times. CDR3: CSARSIAGGYNEQFF. The CDR3 DNA sequence: TGCAGTGCTAGATCGATAGCGGGGGGCTACAATGAGCAGTTCTTC. The J gene is TRBJ2-1, the V gene TRBV20-1; 10 positions match TRBD2. In germline, CDR1 is DFQATT, CDR2 SNEGSKA (reference sequence). This CDR3 is 15 amino acids long. J was trimmed by 3 bases and V by 2 bases; bases with no gene match: 4.

The CDR3 DNA reads TGCGCCAGCAGCTTGATGACAGGGTTTGCTTTCTTT. Translated: CASSLMTGFAFF. The V call is TRBV5-1, the J call TRBJ1-1, with 7 bases fitting TRBD1. After removal of 1 base from V and 11 bases from J, the junction contained 5 bases not matched to a gene. Germline assignment: CDR1 SGHRS and CDR2 YFSETQ. This CDR3 comprises 12 residues. The full variable domain, completed using reference TRBV5-1 and TRBJ1-1, is KAGVTQTPRYLIKTRGQQVTLSCSPISGHRSVSWYQQTPGQGLQFLFEYFSETQRNKGNFPGRFSGRQFSNSRSEMNVSTLELGDSALYLCASSLMTGFAFFGQGTRLTVV.

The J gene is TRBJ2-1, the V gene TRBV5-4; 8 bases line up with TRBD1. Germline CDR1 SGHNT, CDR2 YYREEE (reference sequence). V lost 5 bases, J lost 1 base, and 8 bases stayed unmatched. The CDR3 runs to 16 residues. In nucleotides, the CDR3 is TGTGCCAGCAGTCCGGCCCGGACAGGGTCCTACAATGAGCAGTTCTTC. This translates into CASSPARTGSYNEQFF.

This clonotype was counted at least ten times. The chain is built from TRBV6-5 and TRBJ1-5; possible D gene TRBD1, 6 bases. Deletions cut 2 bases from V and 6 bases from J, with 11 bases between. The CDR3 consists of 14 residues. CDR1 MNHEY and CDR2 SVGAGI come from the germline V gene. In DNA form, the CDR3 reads TGTGCCAGCAGTTACAGGGGGAATTTTCAGCCCCAGCATTTT. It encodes CASSYRGNFQPQHF.

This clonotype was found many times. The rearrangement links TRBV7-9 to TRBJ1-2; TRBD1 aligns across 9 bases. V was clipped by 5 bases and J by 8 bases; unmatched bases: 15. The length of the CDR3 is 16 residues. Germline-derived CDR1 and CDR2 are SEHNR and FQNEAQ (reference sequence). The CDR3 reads CASSRGTGLMGYGYTF. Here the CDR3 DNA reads TGTGCCAGCAGCCGAGGGACAGGGCTAATGGGATACGGCTACACCTTC.

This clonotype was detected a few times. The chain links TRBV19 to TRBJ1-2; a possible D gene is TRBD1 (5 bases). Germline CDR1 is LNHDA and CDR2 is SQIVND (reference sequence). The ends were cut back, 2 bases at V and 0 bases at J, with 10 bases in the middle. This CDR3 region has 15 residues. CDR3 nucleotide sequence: TGTGCCAGTAGTATATTGACAGCAGCTAACTATGGCTACACCTTC. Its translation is CASSILTAANYGYTF.

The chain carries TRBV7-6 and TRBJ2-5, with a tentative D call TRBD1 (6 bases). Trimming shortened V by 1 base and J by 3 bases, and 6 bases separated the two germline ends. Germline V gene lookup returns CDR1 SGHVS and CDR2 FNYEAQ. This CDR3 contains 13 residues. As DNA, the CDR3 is TGTGCCAGCAGCTTAGGGGACAAAGAGACCCAGTACTTC. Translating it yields CASSLGDKETQYF. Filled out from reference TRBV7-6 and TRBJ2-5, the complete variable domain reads GAGVSQSPRYKVTKRGQDVALRCDPISGHVSLYWYRQALGQGPEFLTYFNYEAQQDKSGLPNDRFSAERPEGSISTLTIQRTEQRDSAMYRCASSLGDKETQYFGPGTRLLVL.

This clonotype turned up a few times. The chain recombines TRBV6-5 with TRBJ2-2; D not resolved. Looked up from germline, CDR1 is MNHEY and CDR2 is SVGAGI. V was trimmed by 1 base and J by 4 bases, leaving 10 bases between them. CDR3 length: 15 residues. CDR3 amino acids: CASSYYPRRTGELFF. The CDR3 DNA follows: TGTGCCAGCAGTTACTATCCGAGGCGCACCGGGGAGCTGTTTTTT.

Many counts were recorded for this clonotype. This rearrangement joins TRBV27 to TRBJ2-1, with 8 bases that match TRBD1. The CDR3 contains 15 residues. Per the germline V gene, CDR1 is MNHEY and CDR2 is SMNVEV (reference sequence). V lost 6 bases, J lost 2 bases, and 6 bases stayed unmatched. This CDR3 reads CASSGQGPTYNEQFF. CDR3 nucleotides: TGTGCCAGCAGCGGACAGGGACCTACCTACAATGAGCAGTTCTTC.